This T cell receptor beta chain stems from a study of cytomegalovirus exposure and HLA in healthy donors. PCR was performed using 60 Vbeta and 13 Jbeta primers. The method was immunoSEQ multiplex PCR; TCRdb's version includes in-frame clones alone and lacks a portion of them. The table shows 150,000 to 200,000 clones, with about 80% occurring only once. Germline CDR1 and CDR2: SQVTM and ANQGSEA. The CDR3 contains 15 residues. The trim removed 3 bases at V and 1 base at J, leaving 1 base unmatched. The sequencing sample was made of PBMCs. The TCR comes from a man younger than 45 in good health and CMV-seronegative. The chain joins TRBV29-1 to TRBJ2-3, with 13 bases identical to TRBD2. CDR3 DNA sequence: TGCAGCGTTGATGGACTAGCGGGGGGCACAGATACGCAGTATTTT. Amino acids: CSVDGLAGGTDTQYF.